The clone carrying this TCR beta chain was found a few times. Its antigen is still unknown. Time point given: newly diagnosed GD, antithyroid drugs for less than 3 months. PBMC RNA was the source of the TCR library. Both iRepertoire HTBI primers and Arm-PCR of CDR3 regions were used to build the TCR beta libraries. TCRdb independently ran MiXCR on the multiplex PCR reads; one entry per CDR3 protein. The data contain more than 400,000 distinct CDR3 sequences, 15% to 20% of them singletons. Germline V lookup: CDR1 SGHRS, CDR2 YFSETQ. The V segment lost 0 bases and the J segment 2 bases; nucleotides outside the gene matches: 6. The CDR3 totals 16 residues. The source of the sample is a study of regulatory T cells in long-lasting Graves disease. Study-level results: Segments TRBV28, TRBJ1-2 and TRBJ2-5 showed preferential usage in persistent disease.

The same sample was also studied in work on T cells in Graves' hyperthyroidism and ophthalmopathy. From that paper: First-round RT-PCR of the TCR CDR3 relied on the HTBI primer set.

This chain links TRBV5-1 with TRBJ2-7, with 9 positions matching TRBD2. This sample comprised peripheral blood mononuclear cells (PBMCs), obtained at new diagnosis, from a patient treated with antithyroid drugs. The TCR comes from a man aged 40-49 years with Graves disease. The CDR3 nucleotides read TGCGCCAGCAGCTTGGGGCTAGCGGGACGACCCTACGAGCAGTACTTC. This encodes CASSLGLAGRPYEQYF.